What follows are 32 T cell receptor beta chains derived from one specimen sequenced in a study of T cell responses to AZD1222 COVID-19 vaccine. Sequencing used immunoSEQ multiplex PCR; TCRdb keeps in-frame clones, though not all of them. The sample shows over 130,000 clones, 93% of them seen only once. The sequenced sample was peripheral blood, obtained on day 0 of AZD1222 vaccination. These receptors were obtained from an adult in good health.

The chain combines TRBV3-1 (or the pseudogene TRBV3-2) with TRBJ2-5; no clear D. The germline gives CDR1 LGHDT, CDR2 YNNKEL (reference sequence). CDR3 length equals 14 residues. V lost 2 bases and J lost 2, with 9 bases in between. The CDR3 DNA is TGTGCCAGCAGCCAAAGGAGTCTTCAAGAGACCCAGTACTTC. Its protein is CASSQRSLQETQYF.

This chain uses TRBV19 with TRBJ2-1, with 13 bases matching TRBD2. The germline V gene has CDR1 LNHDA and CDR2 SQIVND (reference sequence). The CDR3 length is 16 residues. With 5 bases clipped from V and 6 bases from J, the junction kept 7 bases outside the gene matches. CDR3 residues: CASSVYTSGGVNEQFF. The CDR3 DNA reads TGTGCCAGTAGTGTCTACACTAGCGGGGGGGTCAATGAGCAGTTCTTC.

The chain employs TRBV14 and TRBJ2-3; 7 nucleotides match TRBD2. Germline CDR1 is SGHDN and CDR2 is FVKESK. The J segment lost 6 bases and the V segment lost 4 bases, leaving 10 bases of the junction unmatched. The CDR3 runs to 15 residues. CDR3 coding DNA: TGTGCCAGCAGCCGGGGGGGAGCTAGCCGGGATACGCAGTATTTT. Protein product: CASSRGGASRDTQYF. Full variable domain (remainder filled in from reference TRBV14 and TRBJ2-3): EAGVTQFPSHSVIEKGQTVTLRCDPISGHDNLYWYRRVMGKEIKFLLHFVKESKQDESGMPNNRFLAERTGGTYSTLKVQPAELEDSGVYFCASSRGGASRDTQYFGPGTRLTVL.

V usage is TRBV19 and J usage is TRBJ2-3, with D maybe TRBD2 (7 bases). Trimming cost V 5 bases and J 4 bases, with 16 bases left between them. This CDR3 has 15 residues. CDR1 and CDR2 (germline): LNHDA, SQIVND (reference sequence). The CDR3 sequence is CASSRGAVGSDTQYF. The CDR3 DNA follows: TGTGCCAGTAGTCGGGGGGCGGTGGGCTCAGATACGCAGTATTTT.

The chain carries TRBV19 and TRBJ2-5; 14 bases map to TRBD2. Germline-derived CDR1 and CDR2 are LNHDA and SQIVND (reference sequence). V lost 5 bases to trimming and J lost 0 bases; unmatched junction nucleotides: 8. The CDR3 length is 18 residues. The CDR3 region is CASSPRLAGGFYQETQYF. The CDR3 nucleotides are TGTGCCAGTAGTCCTCGACTAGCGGGAGGGTTTTACCAAGAGACCCAGTACTTC. The full variable domain, with the rest looked up from reference TRBV19 and TRBJ2-5, is DGGITQSPKYLFRKEGQNVTLSCEQNLNHDAMYWYRQDPGQGLRLIYYSQIVNDFQKGDIAEGYSVSREKKESFPLTVTSAQKNPTAFYLCASSPRLAGGFYQETQYFGPGTRLLVL.

This chain uses TRBV14 with TRBJ2-6; D is unclear. The germline CDR1 and CDR2 sequences are SGHDN and FVKESK. The CDR3 contains 15 residues. V lost 2 bases, J lost 0 bases, and 5 bases lay in between. Here the CDR3 DNA reads TGTGCCAGCAGCCAACACCTCTCTGGGGCCAACGTCCTGACTTTC. The encoded protein is CASSQHLSGANVLTF. The full variable domain, its missing parts supplied by reference TRBV14 and TRBJ2-6, is EAGVTQFPSHSVIEKGQTVTLRCDPISGHDNLYWYRRVMGKEIKFLLHFVKESKQDESGMPNNRFLAERTGGTYSTLKVQPAELEDSGVYFCASSQHLSGANVLTFGAGSRLTVL.

The V gene is TRBV7-8, the J gene TRBJ2-7; either TRBD1 or TRBD2 may fit D (5 bases each). Trimming removed 5 bases from V and 0 bases from J, with 14 bases in between. CDR3 size: 15 residues. CDR1 is SGHVS, CDR2 FQNEAQ, per germline. The CDR3 DNA is TGTGCCAGCAGCCCCGGGACGGGCGGCTCCTACGAGCAGTACTTC. Translating gives CASSPGTGGSYEQYF. Together with reference TRBV7-8 and TRBJ2-7, the CDR3 gives the full variable domain: GAGVSQSPRYKVAKRGQDVALRCDPISGHVSLFWYQQALGQGPEFLTYFQNEAQLDKSGLPSDRFFAERPEGSVSTLKIQRTQQEDSAVYLCASSPGTGGSYEQYFGPGTRLTVT.

The chain has TRBV6-4 and TRBJ1-1; 8 positions agree with TRBD1. V gave up 0 bases and J gave up 11 bases; unmatched junction bases: 5. CDR1 and CDR2 from the germline V gene are MRHNA and SNTAGT. This CDR3 region has 13 residues. The CDR3 nucleotides read TGTGCCAGCAGTGACTCCGGGACAGGTTTGGCTTTCTTT. It codes for CASSDSGTGLAFF.

The chain uses TRBV6-5 and TRBJ1-1, with D maybe TRBD1 (5 bases). This CDR3 region has 16 residues. The ends were cut back, 4 bases at V and 0 bases at J, with 15 bases in the middle. Germline assignment: CDR1 MNHEY and CDR2 SVGAGI. The CDR3 DNA sequence: TGTGCCAGCAGTTCCCGGGAGGGGTTGGTGAACACTGAAGCTTTCTTT. The encoded protein is CASSSREGLVNTEAFF.

V usage is TRBV19 and J usage is TRBJ1-2; D is uncertain. Trimming shortened V by 10 bases and J by 3 bases, and 15 bases separated the two germline ends. CDR3 length equals 13 residues. CDR1 LNHDA and CDR2 SQIVND come from the germline V gene (reference sequence). This chain's CDR3 is CATTPFGHYGYTF. CDR3 bases: TGTGCCACCACCCCCTTCGGGCACTATGGCTACACCTTC.

V is TRBV6-6 and J is TRBJ1-5; D is unclear. The CDR3 has 15 amino acids. The V end was cut by 0 bases, the J end by 9 bases, with 15 bases between. The V gene's germline CDR1 is MNHNY and CDR2 SVGAGI (reference sequence). The CDR3 DNA sequence: TGTGCCAGCAGTTACTCAGGAACGGCCGTCGGGCCCCAGCATTTT. Protein sequence: CASSYSGTAVGPQHF.

This clone was seen only once. The genes are TRBV9 and TRBJ1-1; TRBD1 agrees at 7 bases. Germline V gene lookup returns CDR1 SGDLS and CDR2 YYNGEE. The trim removed 9 bases at V and 3 bases at J, leaving 8 bases unmatched. The CDR3 is 13 residues long. The CDR3 nucleotides read TGTGCCACCTCTCGACAGGGAGACACTGAAGCTTTCTTT. Encoded protein: CATSRQGDTEAFF. The full variable domain, completed using reference TRBV9 and TRBJ1-1, is DSGVTQTPKHLITATGQRVTLRCSPRSGDLSVYWYQQSLDQGLQFLIQYYNGEERAKGNILERFSAQQFPDLHSELNLSSLELGDSALYFCATSRQGDTEAFFGQGTRLTVV.

The CDR3, as DNA: TGTGCCACCAGCAGAGGACGAAGTCAAGAGACCCAGTACTTC. Encoded protein: CATSRGRSQETQYF. V gene TRBV15 combines with J gene TRBJ2-5, with D uncertain. Trimming took 1 base from V and 2 from J, leaving 8 bases between them. This CDR3 comprises 14 residues. Per germline, CDR1 LNHNV and CDR2 YYDKDF (reference sequence).

This chain uses TRBV7-2 with TRBJ1-1; TRBD1 matches at 10 bases. The CDR3 has 15 residues. V shed 0 bases and J 6 bases; nucleotides not matched to a gene: 4. In germline, CDR1 is SGHTA, CDR2 FQGNSA. CDR3 in DNA: TGTGCCAGCAGCTTAGCGAAGGGGACAGGGGCTGAAGCTTTCTTT. Protein product: CASSLAKGTGAEAFF.

J is TRBJ2-7 and V is TRBV7-2; the D gene is possibly TRBD1 (6 bases). Trimming removed 5 bases at V and 6 bases at J, with 23 bases between. CDR1 is SGHTA, CDR2 FQGNSA, per germline. The CDR3 has 16 amino acids. The CDR3 DNA reads as TGTGCCAGCAGCCACGATTGGGCCGGAACAGGGAGCGAGCAGTACTTC. Encoded protein: CASSHDWAGTGSEQYF.

CDR3 in amino acids: CASSPDPSYNSPLHF. The CDR3 DNA sequence: TGTGCCAGCAGTCCCGACCCCTCCTATAATTCACCCCTCCACTTT. The rearrangement joins TRBV6-5 to TRBJ1-6; the D is unclear. CDR3 length: 15 amino acids. The V end was cut by 5 bases, the J end by 0 bases, with 8 bases between. CDR1 and CDR2 from the germline V gene are MNHEY and SVGAGI.

This chain joins TRBV5-4 and TRBJ1-4, with TRBD1 as a possible D gene (6 bases). Trimming pared 2 bases from V and 8 bases from J, leaving 13 bases between. Germline CDR1 reads SGHNT; CDR2 reads YYREEE (reference sequence). The CDR3 has 14 residues. This chain's CDR3 is CASSFEGGSEKLFF. Written as DNA, the CDR3 is TGTGCCAGCAGCTTCGAGGGGGGCTCGGAAAAACTGTTTTTT.

The gene calls are TRBV10-3 and TRBJ2-5; TRBD2 matches at 10 bases. This CDR3 is built from 15 residues. V dropped 6 bases and J dropped 1; count of bases not matched to a gene: 5. The germline V gene encodes CDR1 ENHRY and CDR2 SYGVKD. The CDR3 DNA sequence: TGTGCCATCAGAGAAAGACTAGCGGGCCAAGAGACCCAGTACTTC. Translating gives CAIRERLAGQETQYF.

About this clone itself: At one boundary the junction diverges from the germline segment, which might be a read error. The V and J genes are TRBV7-7 and TRBJ1-3, with D hard to call. CDR1 and CDR2 (germline): SSHAT, FNYEAQ (reference sequence). CDR3 length: 15 amino acids. CDR3: CASSLAPGGGNTIYF. In nucleotides, the CDR3 is TGTGCTAGCAGCTTAGCCCCAGGAGGCGGAAACACCATATATTTT. The variable domain in full, completed from reference TRBV7-7 and TRBJ1-3, reads GAGVSQSPRYKVTKRGQDVTLRCDPISSHATLYWYQQALGQGPEFLTYFNYEAQPDKSGLPSDRFSAERPEGSISTLTIQRTEQRDSAMYRCASSLAPGGGNTIYFGEGSWLTVV.

This chain uses TRBV5-4 with TRBJ2-1; 8 nucleotides line up with TRBD2. After removal of 0 bases from V and 5 bases from J, the junction contained 4 bases not matched to a gene. The CDR3 runs to 15 residues. In germline, CDR1 is SGHNT, CDR2 YYREEE (reference sequence). The CDR3 nucleotides read TGTGCCAGCAGCTTGGGTAGCGGGACCCACAATGAGCAGTTCTTC. Translating it yields CASSLGSGTHNEQFF.

The chain carries TRBV29-1 and TRBJ1-2; 8 bases align to TRBD1. Germline V CDR1 and CDR2: SQVTM, ANQGSEA. This CDR3 has 14 amino acids. After removal of 1 base from V and 2 bases from J, the junction contained 3 bases not matched to a gene. The CDR3 DNA is TGCAGCGTTGAAGGGACAGGGCAAAACTATGGCTACACCTTC. This encodes CSVEGTGQNYGYTF.

This chain's CDR3 is CASSFRPNYEQYF. In DNA, the CDR3 is TGCGCCAGCAGCTTCCGGCCCAACTACGAGCAGTACTTC. The V and J genes are TRBV5-1 and TRBJ2-7, with D uncertain. V lost 2 bases and J 3 bases, leaving 9 bases between the germline ends. The CDR3 length is 13 residues. From germline, CDR1 is SGHRS and CDR2 YFSETQ.

The gene calls are TRBV7-9 and TRBJ1-1; D is ambiguous. The germline gives CDR1 SEHNR, CDR2 FQNEAQ (reference sequence). The V and J ends lost 2 bases and 3 bases respectively, with 7 bases between them. The CDR3 sequence is 13 residues long. The CDR3 loop is CASSLSTDTEAFF. The CDR3 DNA follows: TGTGCCAGCAGCTTAAGTACCGACACTGAAGCTTTCTTT.

The CDR3: CASSQGMDRSYGYTF. The DNA of the CDR3 is TGCGCCAGCAGCCAAGGGATGGACAGATCCTATGGCTACACCTTC. The chain links TRBV4-3 to TRBJ1-2; a weak D match, TRBD1 (6 bases). The CDR3 spans 15 residues. Trimming pared 1 base from V and 4 bases from J, leaving 13 bases between. CDR1 LGHNA and CDR2 YSLEER come from the germline V gene.

The chain couples TRBV25-1 to TRBJ1-4; D is undetermined. Germline V gene lookup returns CDR1 MGHDK and CDR2 SYGVNS. With 2 bases removed from V and 2 bases from J, the gap between germline ends came to 9 bases. The CDR3 is 15 amino acids. The CDR3 DNA is TGTGCCAGCAGTGAAGGAGGGTTCACTAATGAAAAACTGTTTTTT. Its protein is CASSEGGFTNEKLFF.

This chain joins TRBV29-1 and TRBJ1-5; TRBD1 is a possible D gene (6 bases). Germline values: CDR1 SQVTM, CDR2 ANQGSEA. The length of the CDR3 is 14 residues. Between the trimmed V and J ends, which lost 2 bases and 6 bases, there was a span of 14 bases. CDR3 sequence reads: CSVELGGAGQPQHF. Here the CDR3 DNA reads TGCAGCGTTGAATTAGGGGGAGCGGGTCAGCCCCAGCATTTT. Together with reference TRBV29-1 and TRBJ1-5, the CDR3 gives the full variable domain: SAVISQKPSRDICQRGTSLTIQCQVDSQVTMMFWYRQQPGQSLTLIATANQGSEATYESGFVIDKFPISRPNLTFSTLTVSNMSPEDSSIYLCSVELGGAGQPQHFGDGTRLSIL.

The table lists this clone with a count of one. The rearrangement links TRBV5-6 to TRBJ2-7; D is unresolved. Germline loops: CDR1 SGHDT, CDR2 YYEEEE. The CDR3 runs 16 residues. V lost 2 bases to trimming and J lost 5 bases, with 20 bases between them. CDR3 bases: TGTGCCAGCAGCTTATGGGGTAAGGGCCTTCCTAACGAGCAGTACTTC. Its translation is CASSLWGKGLPNEQYF.

The DNA for the CDR3 is TGTGCCAGCAGTCTTTTGGGGGGCAATATTGAAAAACTGTTTTTT. Its translation is CASSLLGGNIEKLFF. This chain connects TRBV28 to TRBJ1-4; possibly TRBD1 for D (6 bases). V gave up 5 bases and J gave up 7 bases, with 17 bases separating them. CDR3 size: 15 residues. Germline V gene sequence: CDR1 MDHEN, CDR2 SYDVKM.

The chain combines TRBV3-1 (or the pseudogene TRBV3-2) with TRBJ2-5; perhaps TRBD2 as D (5 bases). V was cut by 3 bases and J by 5 bases, with 13 bases left in between. This CDR3 has 14 amino acids. Germline V gene lookup returns CDR1 LGHDT and CDR2 YNNKEL (reference sequence). The CDR3 region is CASSQGSGWETQYF. DNA of the CDR3: TGTGCCAGCAGCCAGGGATCGGGGTGGGAGACCCAGTACTTC.

The chain recombines TRBV2 with TRBJ2-1; the match to TRBD1 covers 8 bases. CDR1 is SNHLY, CDR2 FYNNEI, per germline. The length of the CDR3 is 12 residues. Losses at the gene ends were 4 bases for V and 12 bases for J; bases not matched to a gene: 5. The CDR3 nucleotides are TGTGCCAGCAGTGCAGACAGGGGTGGGCAGTTCTTC. The encoded protein is CASSADRGGQFF.

The rearrangement links TRBV2 to TRBJ2-3; D ambiguous. V lost 7 bases and J 5 bases, leaving 13 bases between the germline ends. CDR1 is SNHLY and CDR2 is FYNNEI in the germline V gene. This CDR3 region has 13 residues. CDR3 bases: TGTGCCAGCACGGGTATCCTAGGAGATACGCAGTATTTT. The encoded protein is CASTGILGDTQYF.

Only one count was recorded for this clone. The chain uses TRBV7-9 and TRBJ2-5, with TRBD2 identical over 8 bases. The CDR3 loop spans 17 amino acids. Germline V CDR1 and CDR2: SEHNR, FQNEAQ (reference sequence). The V gene end was trimmed by 2 bases and the J gene end by 1 base; junction bases not matched to a gene: 9. The CDR3 spells CASSLRPTTSGQETQYF. CDR3 DNA: TGTGCCAGCAGCTTAAGACCAACTACTAGCGGCCAAGAGACCCAGTACTTC.